Listed below are T cell receptor beta chains from one sample, sequenced in a study of low-dose radiotherapy and immunotherapy resistance in tumors. One entry per CDR3 protein, called by TCRdb with MiXCR from the reads. This sample carries around 80,000 distinct CDR3 sequences, 15% to 20% of them seen once, and the ten largest clones take roughly 1.4%. Here the sequenced sample was PBMCs, taken after low-dose radiotherapy plus immunotherapy. These receptors came from a male donor with prostate cancer. Both conserved end residues are part of each CDR3. D genes are given only for firm matches. A row's size may be missing; if present it is once, few, many or a size class.

j_call: TRBJ1-1
d_call: TRBD1
clone_size: many
v_call: TRBV6-2/TRBV6-3
cdr3_nt: TGTGCCAGCAGCCGACAGGGGTATATGGCTGAAGCTTTCTTT
cdr3_aa: CASSRQGYMAEAFF

j_call: TRBJ2-2
d_call: TRBD2
clone_size: many
v_call: TRBV29-1
cdr3_nt: TGCAGCGCCGGGGGAACTAGCGGGAGATCCGGGGAGCTGTTTTTT
cdr3_aa: CSAGGTSGRSGELFF

j_call: TRBJ2-6
d_call: NA
clone_size: many
v_call: TRBV4-3
cdr3_nt: TGCGCCAGCAGCCAGGGGTATGGGGCCAACGTCCTGACTTTC
cdr3_aa: CASSQGYGANVLTF

j_call: TRBJ1-2
d_call: NA
clone_size: many
v_call: TRBV6-2/TRBV6-3
cdr3_nt: TGTGCCAGCGAAACGGGGACCTATGGCTACACCTTC
cdr3_aa: CASETGTYGYTF

j_call: TRBJ2-6
d_call: NA
clone_size: many
v_call: TRBV10-3
cdr3_nt: TGTGCCATCAGTGATGGGGGATTGTTCTCTGGGGCCAACGTCCTGACTTTC
cdr3_aa: CAISDGGLFSGANVLTF

j_call: TRBJ2-1
d_call: NA
clone_size: many
v_call: TRBV15
cdr3_nt: TGTGCCACCAGCAGAGTCGCAGGGGATGAGCAGTTCTTC
cdr3_aa: CATSRVAGDEQFF

j_call: TRBJ2-2
d_call: NA
clone_size: many
v_call: TRBV20-1
cdr3_nt: TGCAGTGCGTGCGGAACCGGGACGGAGAACACCGGGGAGCTGTTTTTT
cdr3_aa: CSACGTGTENTGELFF

j_call: TRBJ2-7
d_call: NA
clone_size: many
v_call: TRBV28
cdr3_nt: TGTGCCAGCAGCCCCCCCAGGGGAAGCTCCTACGAGCAGTACTTC
cdr3_aa: CASSPPRGSSYEQYF

j_call: TRBJ2-3
d_call: TRBD2
clone_size: many
v_call: TRBV4-2
cdr3_nt: TGTGCCAGCAGCCAAGAAGCGGGAGGGCCAACAGATACGCAGTATTTT
cdr3_aa: CASSQEAGGPTDTQYF

j_call: TRBJ2-7
d_call: NA
clone_size: many
v_call: TRBV28
cdr3_nt: TGTGCCAGCAGTTTACCCCCTAGCAGGAGGGACTTC
cdr3_aa: CASSLPPSRRDF

j_call: TRBJ2-1
d_call: NA
clone_size: many
v_call: TRBV19
cdr3_nt: TGTGCCAGTAGTCGGGGCGGACTAAACAATGAGCAGTTCTTC
cdr3_aa: CASSRGGLNNEQFF

j_call: TRBJ2-7
d_call: TRBD1
clone_size: many
v_call: TRBV7-9
cdr3_nt: TGTGCCAGCAGCTCCGGACAGGGGATACGATACGAGCAGTACTTC
cdr3_aa: CASSSGQGIRYEQYF

j_call: TRBJ2-7
d_call: NA
clone_size: many
v_call: TRBV5-1
cdr3_nt: TGCGCCAGCAGCCCTCGGGGTCGGGAGAGGAACGAGCAGTACTTC
cdr3_aa: CASSPRGRERNEQYF

j_call: TRBJ2-3
d_call: TRBD1
clone_size: many
v_call: TRBV7-9
cdr3_nt: TGTGCCAGCAGCACGGACAGGAGCACAGATACGCAGTATTTT
cdr3_aa: CASSTDRSTDTQYF

j_call: TRBJ2-6
d_call: NA
clone_size: NA
v_call: TRBV6-2/TRBV6-3
cdr3_nt: TGTGCCAGCAGTACTGACAGTTACTCTGGGGCCAACGTCCTGACTTTC
cdr3_aa: CASSTDSYSGANVLTF

j_call: TRBJ2-7
d_call: TRBD1
clone_size: once
v_call: TRBV12-3/TRBV12-4
cdr3_nt: TGTGCCAGCAGTTTCACAGGGGGAAGTAGGTACGAGCAGTACTTC
cdr3_aa: CASSFTGGSRYEQYF

j_call: TRBJ1-1
d_call: NA
clone_size: many
v_call: TRBV28
cdr3_nt: TGTGCCAGCAGGAAATACACTGAAGCTTTCTTT
cdr3_aa: CASRKYTEAFF

j_call: TRBJ2-3
d_call: NA
clone_size: many
v_call: TRBV11-3
cdr3_nt: TGTGCCAGCAGCCCAGGCGTCGGGACTAGCACAGATACGCAGTATTTT
cdr3_aa: CASSPGVGTSTDTQYF

j_call: TRBJ2-5
d_call: NA
clone_size: NA
v_call: TRBV19
cdr3_nt: TGTGCCAGTTCGAACAGGCCCCAAGAGACCCAGTACTTC
cdr3_aa: CASSNRPQETQYF

j_call: TRBJ1-5
d_call: NA
clone_size: many
v_call: TRBV7-2
cdr3_nt: TGTGCCAGCAGCTTCTTCCGGGACCAGCCCCAGCATTTT
cdr3_aa: CASSFFRDQPQHF

j_call: TRBJ2-7
d_call: TRBD2
clone_size: many
v_call: TRBV28
cdr3_nt: TGTGCCAGCAGTCCTTTAGCGGGTCTCGAGCAGTACTTC
cdr3_aa: CASSPLAGLEQYF

j_call: TRBJ2-2
d_call: TRBD2
clone_size: NA
v_call: TRBV28
cdr3_nt: TGTGCCAGCAGTACTCTAGCGGGAGGTACCGGGGAGCTGTTTTTT
cdr3_aa: CASSTLAGGTGELFF

j_call: TRBJ2-3
d_call: NA
clone_size: NA
v_call: TRBV25-1
cdr3_nt: TGTGCCAGCAGTGATAGCGCCAGCGATACGCAGTATTTT
cdr3_aa: CASSDSASDTQYF

j_call: TRBJ2-7
d_call: NA
clone_size: many
v_call: TRBV6-2/TRBV6-3
cdr3_nt: TGTGCCAGCAGTTACAGACAGTTGTACTACGAGCAGTACTTC
cdr3_aa: CASSYRQLYYEQYF

j_call: TRBJ2-7
d_call: NA
clone_size: many
v_call: TRBV6-2/TRBV6-3
cdr3_nt: TGTGCCAGCAGTTACCCTTCCAGGGGCTACGAGCAGTACTTC
cdr3_aa: CASSYPSRGYEQYF

j_call: TRBJ2-2
d_call: NA
clone_size: few
v_call: TRBV27
cdr3_nt: NA
cdr3_aa: CASSFRRDGTGELFFF

j_call: TRBJ1-3
d_call: TRBD1
clone_size: many
v_call: TRBV3-1
cdr3_nt: TGTGCCAGCAGCCGCCTTAAACAGGGGGCGAGCTCTGGAAACACCATATATTTT
cdr3_aa: CASSRLKQGASSGNTIYF

j_call: TRBJ2-3
d_call: NA
clone_size: many
v_call: TRBV27
cdr3_nt: TGTGCCAGCAGTTTATTCTACGGGAGAGGGGGGTCCACAGATACGCAGTATTTT
cdr3_aa: CASSLFYGRGGSTDTQYF

j_call: TRBJ2-2
d_call: TRBD1
clone_size: many
v_call: TRBV7-8
cdr3_nt: TGTGCCAGCAGCTCTCAGGGGGCGGGCACCGGGGAGCTGTTTTTT
cdr3_aa: CASSSQGAGTGELFF

j_call: TRBJ2-4
d_call: NA
clone_size: few
v_call: TRBV7-2
cdr3_nt: TGTGCCAGCAGCTTATGGCAGGACCACTTAGCCAAAAACATTCAGTACTTC
cdr3_aa: CASSLWQDHLAKNIQYF

j_call: TRBJ2-7
d_call: TRBD1
clone_size: many
v_call: TRBV2
cdr3_nt: TGTGCCAGCAGAGACCGGACAGGGGGTCTCTACGAGCAGTACTTC
cdr3_aa: CASRDRTGGLYEQYF

j_call: TRBJ1-1
d_call: NA
clone_size: NA
v_call: TRBV3-1
cdr3_nt: TGTGCCAGCAGCCAAGAAAGACTGTCCAGACTTAACACTGAAGCTTTCTTT
cdr3_aa: CASSQERLSRLNTEAFF

j_call: TRBJ2-1
d_call: TRBD1
clone_size: many
v_call: TRBV7-2
cdr3_nt: TGTGCCAGCAGTTTAATGGGACAGGGACACAATGAGCAGTTCTTC
cdr3_aa: CASSLMGQGHNEQFF

j_call: TRBJ2-3
d_call: NA
clone_size: many
v_call: TRBV6-5
cdr3_nt: TGTGCCAGCAGTTACTCGAAGGGGATTCAAAATACGCAGTATTTT
cdr3_aa: CASSYSKGIQNTQYF

j_call: TRBJ1-1
d_call: NA
clone_size: many
v_call: TRBV29-1
cdr3_nt: TGCAGCGTTGAGGGGGGCCCGGGGACTGAAGCTTTCTTT
cdr3_aa: CSVEGGPGTEAFF

j_call: TRBJ2-5
d_call: NA
clone_size: NA
v_call: TRBV11-2
cdr3_nt: TGTGCCAGCAGCACTAGACAGGGGACTACGCGGGAGACCCAGTACTTC
cdr3_aa: CASSTRQGTTRETQYF

j_call: TRBJ1-1
d_call: NA
clone_size: few
v_call: TRBV6-1
cdr3_nt: TGTGCCAGCAGTGCTCCACCAATCGACACTGAAGCTTTCTTT
cdr3_aa: CASSAPPIDTEAFF

j_call: TRBJ2-7
d_call: NA
clone_size: many
v_call: TRBV18
cdr3_nt: TGTGCCAGCTCACCGTCTTTTGGGGTTGGAGGGGGAAAGCCCTACGAGCAGTACTTC
cdr3_aa: CASSPSFGVGGGKPYEQYF

j_call: TRBJ2-1
d_call: TRBD2
clone_size: many
v_call: TRBV14
cdr3_nt: TGTGCCAGCAGCCCGTTCCCAGCGGGAGGCTCCTACAATGAGCAGTTCTTC
cdr3_aa: CASSPFPAGGSYNEQFF